This entry concerns a single TCR beta chain. These data originate in a study of blood T cell repertoires in COVID-19. Whole-study context: Samples taken during acute and convalescent COVID-19 were collected in the United States, Italy and Spain. PBMCs, B-cell-depleted T cells, or T cells were the source of the cDNA or gDNA that made up the material.

In the authors' methods: Amplification with reference gene primers provided the estimates of nucleated cell counts. TCRdb keeps only in-frame clones here, not all; method: immunoSEQ multiplex PCR. V and J calls and clone size come straight from that table; D and trimming were deduced from the DNA. The profile shows roughly 52,000 clones, around 85% of them singletons. Sequencing was done on a sample of peripheral blood. The TCR originated in a human donor in a cohort sampled during active COVID-19.

The CDR3 region is CASSPGINTGELFF. The CDR3 DNA sequence: TGTGCCAGCAGCCCCGGGATTAACACCGGGGAGCTGTTTTTT. This rearrangement joins TRBV14 to TRBJ2-2; D possibly corresponds to TRBD2 (5 bases). The CDR3 is made up of 14 amino acids. Germline V gene lookup returns CDR1 SGHDN and CDR2 FVKESK. V lost 4 bases and J lost 2, with 8 bases in between.